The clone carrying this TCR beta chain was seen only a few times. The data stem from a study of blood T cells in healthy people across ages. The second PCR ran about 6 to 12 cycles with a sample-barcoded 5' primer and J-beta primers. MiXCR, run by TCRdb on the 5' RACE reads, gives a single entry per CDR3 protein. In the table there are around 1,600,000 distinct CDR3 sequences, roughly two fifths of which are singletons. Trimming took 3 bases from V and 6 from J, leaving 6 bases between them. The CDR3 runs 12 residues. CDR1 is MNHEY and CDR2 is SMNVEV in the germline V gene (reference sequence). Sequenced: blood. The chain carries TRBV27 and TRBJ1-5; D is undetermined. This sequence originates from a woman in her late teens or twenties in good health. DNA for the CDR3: TGTGCCAGCAGTTTCGCCGGTCAGCCCCAGCATTTT. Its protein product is CASSFAGQPQHF.